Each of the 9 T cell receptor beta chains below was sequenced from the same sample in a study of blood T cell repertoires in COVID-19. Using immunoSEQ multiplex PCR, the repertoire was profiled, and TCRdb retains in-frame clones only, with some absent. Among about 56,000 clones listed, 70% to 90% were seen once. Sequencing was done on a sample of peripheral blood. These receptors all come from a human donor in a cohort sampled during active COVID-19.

CDR3 nucleotides: TGCGCCAGCAGCTACGGACTAGCGGGGGGGCCTCAAGAGACCCAGTACTTC. It codes for CASSYGLAGGPQETQYF. The V gene is TRBV5-1, the J gene TRBJ2-5; TRBD2 aligns across 15 bases. This CDR3 contains 17 residues. Trimming took 3 bases from V and 2 from J; bases not matched to a gene: 5. Germline CDR1 SGHRS, CDR2 YFSETQ.

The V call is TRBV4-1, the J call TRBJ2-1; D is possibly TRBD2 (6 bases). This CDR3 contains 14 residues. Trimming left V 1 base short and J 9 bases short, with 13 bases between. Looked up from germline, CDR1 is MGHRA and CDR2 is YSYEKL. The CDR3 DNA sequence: TGCGCCAGCAGCCAAGCGCCGGAGGGCAGTGAGCAGTTCTTC. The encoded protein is CASSQAPEGSEQFF.

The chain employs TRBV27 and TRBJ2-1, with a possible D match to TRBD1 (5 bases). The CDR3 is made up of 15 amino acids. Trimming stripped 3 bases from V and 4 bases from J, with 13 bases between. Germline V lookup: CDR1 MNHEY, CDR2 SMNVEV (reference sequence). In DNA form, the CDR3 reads TGTGCCAGCAGTTTGGGGCAGGGAAGGTACAATGAGCAGTTCTTC. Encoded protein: CASSLGQGRYNEQFF.

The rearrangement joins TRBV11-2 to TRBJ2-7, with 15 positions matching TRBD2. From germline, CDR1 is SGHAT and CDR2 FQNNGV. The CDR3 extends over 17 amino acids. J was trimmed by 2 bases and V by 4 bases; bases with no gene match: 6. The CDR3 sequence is CASSSIRTSGGAYEQYF. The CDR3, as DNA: TGTGCCAGCAGCTCTATTAGGACTAGCGGGGGGGCCTACGAGCAGTACTTC. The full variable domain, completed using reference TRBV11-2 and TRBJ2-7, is EAGVAQSPRYKIIEKRQSVAFWCNPISGHATLYWYQQILGQGPKLLIQFQNNGVVDDSQLPKDRFSAERLKGVDSTLKIQPAKLEDSAVYLCASSSIRTSGGAYEQYFGPGTRLTVT.

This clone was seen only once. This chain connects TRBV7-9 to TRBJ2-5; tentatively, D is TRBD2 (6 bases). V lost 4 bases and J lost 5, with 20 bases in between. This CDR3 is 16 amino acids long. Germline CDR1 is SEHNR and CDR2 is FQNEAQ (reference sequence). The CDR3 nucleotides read TGTGCCAGCAGCTCGTCCGGGGGAAGGGTCTCGGAGACCCAGTACTTC. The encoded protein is CASSSSGGRVSETQYF. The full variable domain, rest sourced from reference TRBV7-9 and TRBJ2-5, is DTGVSQNPRHKITKRGQNVTFRCDPISEHNRLYWYRQTLGQGPEFLTYFQNEAQLEKSRLLSDRFSAERPKGSFSTLEIQRTEQGDSAMYLCASSSSGGRVSETQYFGPGTRLLVL.

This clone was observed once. CDR3 nucleotide sequence: TGTGCCAGCAGTCTCCGGACAGCAAATAACTATGGCTACACCTTC. Its translation is CASSLRTANNYGYTF. This chain uses TRBV6-5 with TRBJ1-2; D is possibly TRBD1 (6 bases). The CDR3 covers 15 residues. Trimming removed 5 bases at V and 1 base at J, with 14 bases between. Germline lookup yields CDR1 MNHEY and CDR2 SVGAGI.

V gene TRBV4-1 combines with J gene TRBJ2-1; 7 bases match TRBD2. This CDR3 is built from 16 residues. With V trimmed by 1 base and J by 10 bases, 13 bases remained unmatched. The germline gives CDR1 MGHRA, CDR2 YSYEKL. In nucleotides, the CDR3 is TGCGCCAGCAGCCAAGGGGGGGGTCCTAGGAGTGGCGAGCAGTTCTTC. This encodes CASSQGGGPRSGEQFF.

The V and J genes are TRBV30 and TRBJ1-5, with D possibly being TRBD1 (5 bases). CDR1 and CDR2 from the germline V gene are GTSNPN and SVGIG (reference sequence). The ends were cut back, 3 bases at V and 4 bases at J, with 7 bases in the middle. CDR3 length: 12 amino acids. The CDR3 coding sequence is TGTGCCTGGAGCCCAGGGAATCAGCCCCAGCATTTT. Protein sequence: CAWSPGNQPQHF.

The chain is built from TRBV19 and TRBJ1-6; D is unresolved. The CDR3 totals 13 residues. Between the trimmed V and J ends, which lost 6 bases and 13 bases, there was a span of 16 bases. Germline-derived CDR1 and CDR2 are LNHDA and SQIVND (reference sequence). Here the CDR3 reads CASRAGDVPPLHF. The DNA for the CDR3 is TGTGCCAGTAGGGCGGGAGACGTCCCTCCCCTCCACTTT.